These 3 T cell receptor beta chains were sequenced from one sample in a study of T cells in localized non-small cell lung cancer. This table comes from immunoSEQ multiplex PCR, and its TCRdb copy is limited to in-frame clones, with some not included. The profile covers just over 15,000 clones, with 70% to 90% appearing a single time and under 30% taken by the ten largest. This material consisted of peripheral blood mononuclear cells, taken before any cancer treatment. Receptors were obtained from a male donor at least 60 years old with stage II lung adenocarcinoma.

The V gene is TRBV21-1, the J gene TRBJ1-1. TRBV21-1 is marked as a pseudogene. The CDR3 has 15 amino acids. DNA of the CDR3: TGTGCCAGCAGCAAAGACGAGATAATGAACACTGAAGCTTTCTTT. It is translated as CASSKDEIMNTEAFF.

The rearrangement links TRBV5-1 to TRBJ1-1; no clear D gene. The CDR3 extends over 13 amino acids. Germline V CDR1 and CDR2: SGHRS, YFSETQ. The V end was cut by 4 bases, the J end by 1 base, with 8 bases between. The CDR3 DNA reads TGCGCCAGCAGCACCCGGCCGAACACTGAAGCTTTCTTT. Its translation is CASSTRPNTEAFF.

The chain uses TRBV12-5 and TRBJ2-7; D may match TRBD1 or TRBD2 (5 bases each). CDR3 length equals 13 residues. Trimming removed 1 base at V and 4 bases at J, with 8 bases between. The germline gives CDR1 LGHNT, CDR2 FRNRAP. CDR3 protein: CASGLGGVYEQYF. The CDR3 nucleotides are TGTGCTAGTGGTTTGGGAGGGGTATACGAGCAGTACTTC.